Listed below are T cell receptor beta chains from one sample, sequenced in a study of response to subunit inactivated influenza vaccine. Each CDR3 protein is one row after TCRdb ran MiXCR on the RT-PCR reads. The table shows about 570,000 distinct CDR3 sequences, with 11% occurring only once. This sample also belongs to another study, concerning T cells expressing NK-cell markers.

The material was PBMCs from blood, obtained on the day of vaccination. All receptors come from a man aged 50 or older who received an inactivated influenza vaccine. Each CDR3 is given with its conserved first and last residue. Each record gives: CDR3 DNA, CDR3 protein, clone size, V gene, J gene, D gene. D genes are given only for firm matches. The listing skips clone size in some rows; elsewhere it reads once, few, many or a size class.

CDR3 DNA: TGTGCCAGCAGCTTAGGTTTGAGGGACAGACCTTACGAGCAGTACTTC; CDR3 protein: CASSLGLRDRPYEQYF; clone size: many; V gene: TRBV7-8; J gene: TRBJ2-7; D gene: TRBD1
CDR3 DNA: TGCAGTGCTAACAGCCTCATGAACACTGAAGCTTTCTTT; CDR3 protein: CSANSLMNTEAFF; clone size: NA; V gene: TRBV20-1; J gene: TRBJ1-1; D gene: NA
CDR3 DNA: TGTGCCAGCAGCGTACCAACGACAGGGGGCCGGGATGAGCAGTTCTTC; CDR3 protein: CASSVPTTGGRDEQFF; clone size: many; V gene: TRBV9; J gene: TRBJ2-1; D gene: TRBD1
CDR3 DNA: TGCGCCAGCAGCCCTGGGGACAGCCCTATCTACGAGCAGTACTTC; CDR3 protein: CASSPGDSPIYEQYF; clone size: few; V gene: TRBV4-3; J gene: TRBJ2-7; D gene: TRBD1
CDR3 DNA: TGCGCCAGCAAGGCAGGGGGCGGCATGAACACTGAAGCTTTCTTT; CDR3 protein: CASKAGGGMNTEAFF; clone size: few; V gene: TRBV5-1; J gene: TRBJ1-1; D gene: TRBD1
CDR3 DNA: TGTGCCAGCAGTGTAGGACAGGGACGTCCTTTCCCTAGGGGTATAGCCAAAAACATTCAGTACTTC; CDR3 protein: CASSVGQGRPFPRGIAKNIQYF; clone size: NA; V gene: TRBV2; J gene: TRBJ2-4; D gene: TRBD1
CDR3 DNA: TGTGCCATTCGCCCGCACCAGGGGCACACTGAAGCTTTCTTT; CDR3 protein: CAIRPHQGHTEAFF; clone size: many; V gene: TRBV10-3; J gene: TRBJ1-1; D gene: NA
CDR3 DNA: TGCAGCGTTCAAACGCCGGGACGTCTCTCCTACGAGCAGTACTTC; CDR3 protein: CSVQTPGRLSYEQYF; clone size: NA; V gene: TRBV29-1; J gene: TRBJ2-7; D gene: NA
CDR3 DNA: TGTGCCAGCAGTAGGGGATGGGGGGCCAACGTCCTGACTTTC; CDR3 protein: CASSRGWGANVLTF; clone size: few; V gene: TRBV6-1; J gene: TRBJ2-6; D gene: NA
CDR3 DNA: TGTGCCAGCAGAGCTATACAGAGGGGGGAGCAGTTCTTC; CDR3 protein: CASRAIQRGEQFF; clone size: NA; V gene: TRBV12-3/TRBV12-4; J gene: TRBJ2-1; D gene: NA
CDR3 DNA: TGTGCCATCAGTGTGGGGAAGCAAGAGACCCAGTACTTC; CDR3 protein: CAISVGKQETQYF; clone size: many; V gene: TRBV10-3; J gene: TRBJ2-5; D gene: NA
CDR3 DNA: TGTGCCAGCAGCTTGGCGGGGGGCTTTGAAGCTTTCTTT; CDR3 protein: CASSLAGGFEAFF; clone size: NA; V gene: TRBV5-6; J gene: TRBJ1-1; D gene: NA